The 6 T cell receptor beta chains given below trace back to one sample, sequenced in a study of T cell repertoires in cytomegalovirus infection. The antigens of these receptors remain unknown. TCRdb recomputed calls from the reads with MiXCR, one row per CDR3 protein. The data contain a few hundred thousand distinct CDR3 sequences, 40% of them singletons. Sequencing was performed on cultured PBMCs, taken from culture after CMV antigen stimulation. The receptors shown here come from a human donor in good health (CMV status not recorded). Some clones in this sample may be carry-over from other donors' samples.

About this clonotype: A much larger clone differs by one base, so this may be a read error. CDR3 residues: CASILTDTQYF. As DNA, the CDR3 is TGTGCCAGCATCCTCACAGATACGCAGTATTTT. The chain is built from TRBV6-1 and TRBJ2-3; D remains unclear. Germline V gives CDR1 MNHNS, CDR2 SASEGT. The V end was cut by 7 bases, the J end by 2 bases, with 4 bases between. This CDR3 has 11 amino acids.

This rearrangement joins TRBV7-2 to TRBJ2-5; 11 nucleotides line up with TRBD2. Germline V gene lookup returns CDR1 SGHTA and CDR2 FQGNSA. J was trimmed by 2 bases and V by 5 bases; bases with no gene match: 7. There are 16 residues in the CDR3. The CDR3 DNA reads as TGTGCCAGCAGCCCATCCGGGACTAGCGGACAAGAGACCCAGTACTTC. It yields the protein CASSPSGTSGQETQYF.

The CDR3 region is CASSLAPVRAQHF. CDR3 in DNA: TGTGCCAGCAGCTTAGCGCCCGTAAGGGCCCAGCATTTT. The chain couples TRBV7-2 to TRBJ1-5; no firm D call. From germline, CDR1 is SGHTA and CDR2 FQGNSA. The CDR3 is 13 amino acids. Trimming left V 0 bases short and J 11 bases short, with 11 bases between. The full variable domain, completed using reference TRBV7-2 and TRBJ1-5, is GAGVSQSPSNKVTEKGKDVELRCDPISGHTALYWYRQSLGQGLEFLIYFQGNSAPDKSGLPSDRFSAERTGGSVSTLTIQRTQQEDSAVYLCASSLAPVRAQHFGDGTRLSIL.

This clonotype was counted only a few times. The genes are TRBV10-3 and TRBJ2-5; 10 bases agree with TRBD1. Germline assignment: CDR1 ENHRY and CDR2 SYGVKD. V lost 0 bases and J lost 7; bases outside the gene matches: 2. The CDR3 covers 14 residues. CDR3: CAISESWTGGTQYF. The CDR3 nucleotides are TGTGCCATCAGTGAGTCTTGGACAGGGGGGACCCAGTACTTC.

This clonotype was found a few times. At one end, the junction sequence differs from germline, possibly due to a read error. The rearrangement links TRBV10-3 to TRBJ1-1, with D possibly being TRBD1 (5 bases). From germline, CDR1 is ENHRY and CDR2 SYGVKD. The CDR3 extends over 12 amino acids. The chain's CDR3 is CAISAEGGLRGF. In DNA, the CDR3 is TGTGCCATCAGTGCTGAGGGAGGCCTTAGGGGATTT.

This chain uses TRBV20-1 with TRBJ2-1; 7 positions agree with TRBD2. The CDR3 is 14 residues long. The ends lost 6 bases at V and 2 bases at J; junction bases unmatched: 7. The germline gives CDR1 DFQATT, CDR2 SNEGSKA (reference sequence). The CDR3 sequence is CSAPPGGTYNEQFF. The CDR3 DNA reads TGCAGTGCCCCCCCCGGGGGGACCTACAATGAGCAGTTCTTC.